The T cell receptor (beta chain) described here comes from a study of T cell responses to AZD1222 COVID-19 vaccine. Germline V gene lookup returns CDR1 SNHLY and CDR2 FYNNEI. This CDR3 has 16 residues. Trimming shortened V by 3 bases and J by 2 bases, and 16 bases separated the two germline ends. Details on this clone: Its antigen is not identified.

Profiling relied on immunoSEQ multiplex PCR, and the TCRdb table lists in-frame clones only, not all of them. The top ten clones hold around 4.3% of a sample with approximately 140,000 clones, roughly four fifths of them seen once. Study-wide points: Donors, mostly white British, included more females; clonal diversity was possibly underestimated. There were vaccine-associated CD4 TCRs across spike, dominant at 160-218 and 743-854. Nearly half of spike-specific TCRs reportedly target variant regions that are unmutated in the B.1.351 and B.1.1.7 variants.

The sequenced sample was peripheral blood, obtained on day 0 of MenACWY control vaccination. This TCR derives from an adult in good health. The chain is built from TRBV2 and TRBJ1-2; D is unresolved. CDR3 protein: CASSDPRHLKNYGYTF. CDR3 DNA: TGTGCCAGCAGTGATCCAAGACACCTAAAAAACTATGGCTACACCTTC.